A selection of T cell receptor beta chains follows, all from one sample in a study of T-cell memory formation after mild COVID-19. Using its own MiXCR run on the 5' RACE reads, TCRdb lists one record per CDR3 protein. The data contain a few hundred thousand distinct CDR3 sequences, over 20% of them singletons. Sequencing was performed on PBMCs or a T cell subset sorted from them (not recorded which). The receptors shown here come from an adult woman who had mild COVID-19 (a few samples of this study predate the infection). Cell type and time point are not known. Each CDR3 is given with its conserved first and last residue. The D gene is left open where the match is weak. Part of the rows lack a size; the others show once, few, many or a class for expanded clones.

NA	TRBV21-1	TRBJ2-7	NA	TGTGCCAGCAGCAAGGGGTTCGAGCAGTACTTC	CASSKGFEQYF
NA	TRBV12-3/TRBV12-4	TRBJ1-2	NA	TGTGCCAGCAGTTTTATCGGGCCCTATGGCTACACCTTC	CASSFIGPYGYTF
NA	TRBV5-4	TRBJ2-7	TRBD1	TGTGCCAGCAGCTTAGGGACAGGGGGTTTGGGTGGTTACGAGCAGTACTTC	CASSLGTGGLGGYEQYF
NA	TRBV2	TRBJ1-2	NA	TGTGCCAGCAGTGAAAGGGTAGGCTACACCTTC	CASSERVGYTF
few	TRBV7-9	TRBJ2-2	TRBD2	TGTGCCAGCAGCTTACTAGCGGCGAACACCGGGGAGCTGTTTTTT	CASSLLAANTGELFF
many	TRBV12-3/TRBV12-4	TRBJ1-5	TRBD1	TGTGCCAGCAGCCTGACAGGGAATCAGCCCCAGCATTTT	CASSLTGNQPQHF
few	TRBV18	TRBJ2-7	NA	TGTGCCAGCTCACCACGTTCGACAGCCTCCTACGAGCAGTACTTC	CASSPRSTASYEQYF
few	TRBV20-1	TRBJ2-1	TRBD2	TGCAGTGCTAGAGATTTTGGCTTGGGACTAGACTCGAATGAGCAGTTCTTC	CSARDFGLGLDSNEQFF
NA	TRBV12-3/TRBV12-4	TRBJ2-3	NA	TGTGCCAGCGGCCCTCCGAGCCGATCAGATACGCAGTATTTT	CASGPPSRSDTQYF
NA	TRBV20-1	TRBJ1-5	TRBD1	TGCAGTGCTAGAGATCCCAGCCCCGCGGGACAGGGAAAGGGTCAGCCCCAGCATTTT	CSARDPSPAGQGKGQPQHF
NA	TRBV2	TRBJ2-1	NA	TGTGCCAGCAGGACAGGGAGGTACAATGAGCAGTTCTTC	CASRTGRYNEQFF
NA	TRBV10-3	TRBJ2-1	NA	TGTGCCATCAGTGATGGGCAACGCTCCTACAATGAGCAGTTCTTC	CAISDGQRSYNEQFF
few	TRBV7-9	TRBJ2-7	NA	TGTGCCAGCACCAAGGGAGGGGGTGACTACGAGCAGTACTTC	CASTKGGGDYEQYF
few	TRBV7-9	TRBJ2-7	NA	TGTGCCAGCAGCATGCCCCCGGACAGAACCTTCTACGAGCAGTACTTC	CASSMPPDRTFYEQYF
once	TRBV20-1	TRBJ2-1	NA	TGCAGTGCTAGGATGATTAGGGATGAGCAGTTCTTC	CSARMIRDEQFF
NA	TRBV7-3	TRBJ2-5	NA	TGTGCCAGCAGCTTAGGCGGGAATTTGGAGACCCAGTACTTC	CASSLGGNLETQYF
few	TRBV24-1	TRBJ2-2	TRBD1	TGTGCCACGGAAAGTGACAGGGTGGGGACCGGGGAGCTGTTTTTT	CATESDRVGTGELFF
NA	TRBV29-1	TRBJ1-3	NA	TGCAGCGTCCAGGGAAGTGGAAACACCATATATTTT	CSVQGSGNTIYF
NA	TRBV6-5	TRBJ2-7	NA	TGTGCCAGCAGTTACGTGGGGGGCGAGCAGTACTTC	CASSYVGGEQYF
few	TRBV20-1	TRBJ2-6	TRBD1	TGCAGTGCTAGAGATCTAAGAGCAGGGGGTCTCTCTGGGGCCAACGTCCTGACTTTC	CSARDLRAGGLSGANVLTF
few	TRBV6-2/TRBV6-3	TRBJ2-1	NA	TGTGCCAGCAGCCAACCGGGGGGCAGCTACAATGAGCAGTTCTTC	CASSQPGGSYNEQFF
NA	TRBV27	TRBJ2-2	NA	TGTGCCAGCAGTTTATTCCCAGGCGCGAACACCGGGGAGCTGTTTTTT	CASSLFPGANTGELFF
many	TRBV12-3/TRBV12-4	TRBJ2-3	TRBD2	TGTGCCAGCAGAACCGGGACTAGGTCCACAGATACGCAGTATTTT	CASRTGTRSTDTQYF
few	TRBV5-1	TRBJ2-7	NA	TGCGCCAGCAGCGTAACAGGGTCCTACGAGCAGTACTTC	CASSVTGSYEQYF
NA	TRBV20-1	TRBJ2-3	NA	TGCAGTGCTAGCGCCGGCACGCAGTATTTT	CSASAGTQYF
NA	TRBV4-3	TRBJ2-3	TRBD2	TGCGCCAGCAGCCTAACGGGACTAGCGGGAGGGCCTTCCAGCACAGATACGCAGTATTTT	CASSLTGLAGGPSSTDTQYF
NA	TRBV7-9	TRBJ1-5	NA	TGTGCCAGCAGCAACCCTTCCGGAGTGTATAGCAATCAGCCCCAGCATTTT	CASSNPSGVYSNQPQHF
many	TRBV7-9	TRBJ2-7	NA	TGTGCCAGCAGCTATGTTCACTACGAGCAGTACTTC	CASSYVHYEQYF
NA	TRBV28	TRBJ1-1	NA	TGTGCCAGCAGTTTCGGTCAGACGCTGAACACTGAAGCTTTCTTT	CASSFGQTLNTEAFF
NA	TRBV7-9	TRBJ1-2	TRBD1	TGTGCCAGCAGCCTACAGGGGCTCGGAAACTATGGCTACACCTTC	CASSLQGLGNYGYTF
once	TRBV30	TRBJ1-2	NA	TGTGCCTCCCCAAGGGGGGGTCCCCGGTATGGCTACACCTTC	CASPRGGPRYGYTF
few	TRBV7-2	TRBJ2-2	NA	TGTGCCAGCAGCTTAGTGAGGGAGACCGGGGAGCTGTTTTTT	CASSLVRETGELFF
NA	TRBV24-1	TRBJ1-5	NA	TGTGCCACCAGTGATTCGCGACTGATCAATCAGCCCCAGCATTTT	CATSDSRLINQPQHF
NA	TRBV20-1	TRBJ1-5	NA	TGCAGTGCTAGACAGGGAGGAAGAGGCAATCAGCCCCAGCATTTT	CSARQGGRGNQPQHF
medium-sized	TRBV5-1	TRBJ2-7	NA	TGTGCCAGCAGTTCAGACTACGAGCAGTACTTC	CASSSDYEQYF
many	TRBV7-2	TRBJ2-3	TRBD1	TGTGCCAGCAGCGCAATAGGTCGACAGGGTAGGACAGATACGCAGTATTTT	CASSAIGRQGRTDTQYF
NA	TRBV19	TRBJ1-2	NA	TGTGCCAGCAGTCGCCCCCTCTATGGCTACACCTTC	CASSRPLYGYTF
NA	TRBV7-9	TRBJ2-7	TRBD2	TGTGCCAGCAGCCTCGTGGAGCGGGGCCCCGAGTACGAGCAGTACTTC	CASSLVERGPEYEQYF
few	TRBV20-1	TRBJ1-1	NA	TGCAGTGGTGGGAGACGGGTCCCTGAAGCTTTCTTT	CSGGRRVPEAFF
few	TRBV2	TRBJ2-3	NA	TGTGCCAGCAGCAAAGCCGGGGCCGCGGTCGATACGCAGTATTTT	CASSKAGAAVDTQYF
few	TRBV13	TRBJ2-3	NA	TGTGCCAGCAGCCCGGACAAGGGCAGGACAGATACGCAGTATTTT	CASSPDKGRTDTQYF
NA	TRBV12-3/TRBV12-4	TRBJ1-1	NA	TGTGCCAGCAGTTCTCAACAGGCGGACACTGAAGCTTTCTTT	CASSSQQADTEAFF
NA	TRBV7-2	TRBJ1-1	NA	TGTGCCAGCAGCCCCGGGAGACAGAACATGAACACTGAAGCTTTCTTT	CASSPGRQNMNTEAFF
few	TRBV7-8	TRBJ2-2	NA	TGTGCCAGCAGCTTAGGAAGGGCCGCCGGGGAGCTGTTTTTT	CASSLGRAAGELFF
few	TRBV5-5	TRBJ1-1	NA	TGTGCCAGCAGCTTGAGTCAGGGAAGGATGACTGAAGCTTTCTTT	CASSLSQGRMTEAFF
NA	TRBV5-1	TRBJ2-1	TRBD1	TGCGCCAGCAGCTCCGGACAGGGAACTGAGCAGTTCTTC	CASSSGQGTEQFF
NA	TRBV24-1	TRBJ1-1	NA	TGTGCCACCAGTGCCTCGGCGGGGGACACTGAAGCTTTCTTT	CATSASAGDTEAFF
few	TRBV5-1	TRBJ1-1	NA	TGCGCCAGCACCGTCAATACAGGCAACACTGAAGCTTTCTTT	CASTVNTGNTEAFF
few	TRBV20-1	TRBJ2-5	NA	TGCAGTGCTCCCGCCCCGTCGAGTAGCGGCCTGTTGGGAGAGACCCAGTACTTC	CSAPAPSSSGLLGETQYF
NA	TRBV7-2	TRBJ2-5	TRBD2	TGTGCCAGCAGCTTTACGGGACTAGCGGGATCAGCGGGAGAGACCCAGTACTTC	CASSFTGLAGSAGETQYF
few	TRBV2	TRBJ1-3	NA	TGTGCCAGCAGTGCCACCAATCTGAAAGCTAACACCATATATTTT	CASSATNLKANTIYF
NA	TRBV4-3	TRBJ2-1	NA	TGCGCCAGCAGCCAAGAGAGCGGGAATGAGCAGTTCTTC	CASSQESGNEQFF
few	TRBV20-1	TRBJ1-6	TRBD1	TGCAGTGGGGGACAGGCTAATAATTCACCCCTCCACTTT	CSGGQANNSPLHF
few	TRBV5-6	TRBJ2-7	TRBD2	TGTGCCAGCAGCAGGGAGGGGAACTACGAGCAGTACTTC	CASSREGNYEQYF
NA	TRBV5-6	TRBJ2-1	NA	TGTGCCAGCAGCCTCGGCCCGGCGGGTGAGCAGTTCTTC	CASSLGPAGEQFF
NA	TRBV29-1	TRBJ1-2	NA	TGCAGCACCGAGACTAACTATGGCTACACCTTC	CSTETNYGYTF
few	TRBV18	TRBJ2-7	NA	TGTGCCAGCTCTTCCGAGCTGTACGAGCAGTACTTC	CASSSELYEQYF
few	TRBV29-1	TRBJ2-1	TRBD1	TGCAGCGTTGCGGGGCCCACAGGGGTCAATGAGCAGTTCTTC	CSVAGPTGVNEQFF
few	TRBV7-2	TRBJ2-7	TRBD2	TGTGCCAGCAGCCCCTACGGGACTAGCGGGGGCTACGAGCAGTACTTC	CASSPYGTSGGYEQYF